This T cell receptor (beta chain) was found in a study of cytomegalovirus exposure and HLA in healthy donors. Notes on this clone: The antigen remains unidentified.

Primers included in the PCR were 60 Vbeta and 13 Jbeta primers. Profiled with immunoSEQ multiplex PCR; TCRdb holds only in-frame clones, not every one. The sample contains 85,000 to 100,000 clones, around four fifths of which appear only once. Findings and limits, study-wide: Roughly even sequencing depth across donors was the assumption behind the presence/absence analyses. One variant, a missense change in DCLRE1C, was linked in a later analysis to TCR beta V- and J-gene trimming.

CDR3 size: 12 residues. The germline gives CDR1 WSHSY, CDR2 SAAADI. V usage is TRBV10-2 and J usage is TRBJ2-1, with 8 bases that match TRBD2. This clonotype was obtained from a man aged 45-65 years in good health and CMV-seropositive. The sequencing input was PBMCs. This chain's CDR3 is CARVAGNNEQFF. In DNA, the CDR3 is TGCGCGAGGGTAGCGGGGAACAATGAGCAGTTCTTC.